The 14 T cell receptor beta chains presented below share a single source sample, sequenced in a study of shared clonotypes between healthy human individuals (dated by TCRdb to 2019 to 2021). The library was obtained by the immunoSEQ multiplex PCR assay. In its TCRdb copy, this immuneACCESS table keeps in-frame sequences only and misses some clones. Where compared with another copy, unresolved V genes explain less than half of these, and the others have no known cause. Within this sample are around 200,000 clones, with 85% to 95% of them counted one time only. Together, the top ten hold around 0.067% of the sample. Sequencing was performed on naive CD4+ T cells sorted from blood. According to the study, the label for this sample's cell subset or site signals: CD45RA+ positively selected. The receptor set was obtained from a woman under 40 in good health.

This rearrangement joins TRBV1 to TRBJ2-5; no DNA check was done on the table's D call, TRBD2. TRBV1 is described as a pseudogene. The CDR3 totals 18 residues. The CDR3 reads CTSSLKFLAGGVQETQYF. The CDR3 region has the DNA TGCACCAGCAGCCTCAAGTTCCTAGCGGGAGGAGTGCAAGAGACCCAGTACTTC.

V usage is TRBV27 and J usage is TRBJ1-2; 7 nucleotides agree with TRBD1. The V gene end was trimmed by 2 bases and the J gene end by 5 bases; junction bases not matched to a gene: 8. CDR3 size: 15 residues. Germline V gives CDR1 MNHEY, CDR2 SMNVEV (reference sequence). The CDR3 DNA reads as TGTGCCAGCAGTTTAAAGGGGGCGGGCAATTATGGCTACACCTTC. The encoded protein is CASSLKGAGNYGYTF.

The genes are TRBV28 and TRBJ2-7, with TRBD1 identical over 9 bases. This CDR3 comprises 16 residues. Germline CDR1 reads MDHEN; CDR2 reads SYDVKM. V was pared by 3 bases and J by 8 bases, with 14 bases of the junction left unmatched. The CDR3 reads CASSFTLPGQGIKQYF. Here the CDR3 DNA reads TGTGCCAGCAGTTTTACCCTGCCTGGACAGGGGATTAAGCAGTACTTC.

The chain employs TRBV13 and TRBJ2-5; 8 nucleotides agree with TRBD2. The J call could be wrong; TRBJ2-7 is a better fit for the DNA end. CDR3 size: 13 residues. In germline, CDR1 is PRHDT, CDR2 FYEKMQ (reference sequence). The CDR3 sequence: CASSPGTSYEQYF. CDR3 sequence (DNA): TGTGCCAGCAGCCCTGGGACTAGCTACGAGCAGTACTTC.

This chain links TRBV28 with TRBJ2-1; maybe TRBD2 (5 bases). CDR3 length: 14 residues. The V end was cut by 7 bases, the J end by 2 bases, with 12 bases between. Germline V gene data show CDR1 as MDHEN and CDR2 as SYDVKM. The chain's CDR3 is CASTDATTYNEQFF. In DNA form, the CDR3 reads TGTGCCAGCACCGATGCGACTACCTACAATGAGCAGTTCTTC.

The V gene is TRBV4-1, the J gene TRBJ2-3, with 12 bases fitting TRBD2. This CDR3 is 18 amino acids long. Germline V gives CDR1 MGHRA, CDR2 YSYEKL. V gave up 1 base and J gave up 6 bases; unmatched junction bases: 11. The CDR3 loop is CASSQGRATSGRGDTQYF. The DNA of the CDR3 is TGCGCCAGCAGCCAAGGCAGAGCGACTAGCGGGAGAGGGGATACGCAGTATTTT.

This chain connects TRBV4-1 to TRBJ1-1; D possibly corresponds to TRBD1 (5 bases). Germline V CDR1 and CDR2: MGHRA, YSYEKL. Trimming stripped 4 bases from V and 1 base from J, with 25 bases between. The CDR3 has 19 residues. CDR3: CASSPLSLGVATSNTEAFF. In nucleotides, the CDR3 is TGCGCCAGCAGCCCTCTTAGTTTGGGGGTCGCTACTTCGAACACTGAAGCTTTCTTT.

V gene TRBV5-1 combines with J gene TRBJ2-1, with a possible D match to TRBD2 (6 bases). This CDR3 is 14 amino acids long. CDR1 and CDR2 (germline): SGHRS, YFSETQ. V shed 0 bases and J shed 9 bases, with 13 bases lying between them. In nucleotides, the CDR3 is TGCGCCAGCAGCTTGGGGTGGGAGGAGACTGAGCAGTTCTTC. Translation: CASSLGWEETEQFF.

This chain links TRBV4-1 with TRBJ1-1; D not resolved. Trimming cost V 0 bases and J 1 base, with 12 bases left between them. The length of the CDR3 is 16 residues. CDR1 is MGHRA, CDR2 YSYEKL, per germline. In DNA, the CDR3 is TGCGCCAGCAGCCAAGATTCGGTCGGTCCGAACACTGAAGCTTTCTTT. It yields the protein CASSQDSVGPNTEAFF.

The chain links TRBV5-4 to TRBJ2-7, with D possibly called TRBD1 or TRBD2 (5 bases each). This CDR3 has 15 residues. Trimming pared 4 bases from V and 0 bases from J, leaving 14 bases between. From germline, CDR1 is SGHNT and CDR2 YYREEE (reference sequence). The DNA for the CDR3 is TGTGCCAGCAGCCCGGTCGGTGGGGGCTCCTACGAGCAGTACTTC. It is translated as CASSPVGGGSYEQYF.

The V and J genes are TRBV5-1 and TRBJ1-5, with 7 nucleotides matching TRBD1. This CDR3 has 13 residues. Germline lookup yields CDR1 SGHRS and CDR2 YFSETQ. Losses at the gene ends were 4 bases for V and 7 bases for J; bases not matched to a gene: 5. The DNA for the CDR3 is TGCGCCAGCAGCACCGACAGGGACCAGCCCCAGCATTTT. Translating it yields CASSTDRDQPQHF.

This clone has more than one count but fewer than ten. This sequence joins TRBV7-9 and TRBJ2-7, with a weak D call TRBD1 (7 bases). In germline, CDR1 is SEHNR, CDR2 FQNEAQ (reference sequence). The CDR3 consists of 16 residues. V lost 1 base and J lost 0, with 13 bases in between. The CDR3 nucleotides read TGTGCCAGCAGCTTAGAAGGAGGGGACAGCTCCTACGAGCAGTACTTC. Translation: CASSLEGGDSSYEQYF.

The chain links TRBV6-4 to TRBJ2-1, with TRBD2 matching 7 bases. V gave up 3 bases and J gave up 4 bases; unmatched junction bases: 6. Germline-derived CDR1 and CDR2 are MRHNA and SNTAGT. The CDR3 has 15 amino acids. This CDR3 is CASSEGGTRYNEQFF. The CDR3 nucleotides are TGTGCCAGCAGTGAGGGGGGGACTCGTTACAATGAGCAGTTCTTC.

The chain combines TRBV28 with TRBJ2-7; possible D gene TRBD1, 6 bases. The germline V gene encodes CDR1 MDHEN and CDR2 SYDVKM. The CDR3 totals 15 residues. Trimming shortened V by 6 bases and J by 2 bases, and 17 bases separated the two germline ends. CDR3 in amino acids: CASSSRDMPTYEQYF. The CDR3 region has the DNA TGTGCCAGCAGCTCCAGGGACATGCCGACCTACGAGCAGTACTTC.